This TCR beta chain was recorded in a study of regulatory T cells in long-lasting Graves disease. This clonotype was seen ten or more times. The V and J ends lost 5 bases and 4 bases respectively, with 11 bases between them. Germline assignment: CDR1 PRHDT and CDR2 FYEKMQ (reference sequence). This CDR3 is 13 amino acids long. The sample's time point: newly diagnosed GD, antithyroid drugs for less than 3 months. Scientists built the TCR library using RNA that was extracted from PBMCs. Arm-PCR of CDR3 regions with iRepertoire HTBI primers generated TCR beta libraries. TCRdb reanalysed the multiplex PCR reads using MiXCR and keeps one entry per CDR3 protein. The data show approximately 400,000 distinct CDR3 sequences, 14% to 15% seen once. These data also formed part of another study, on T cells in Graves' hyperthyroidism and ophthalmopathy.

This sequence originates from a woman younger than 45 with Graves disease. This specimen was peripheral blood mononuclear cells (PBMCs), taken at new diagnosis, from a patient treated with antithyroid drugs. V and J are TRBV13 and TRBJ1-2; weak D call: TRBD1 (5 bases). The CDR3 spells CASSIGTAYGYTF. CDR3 in DNA: TGTGCCAGCAGCATCGGGACGGCCTATGGCTACACCTTC.